The TCR beta chain under discussion was sequenced for a study of cytomegalovirus exposure and HLA in healthy donors. Study-wide results and limits: Across HLA loci, a later analysis found differing TCR association rates, with DRB1 most and HLA-C fewest. When the data were analyzed later, several of the most significant clusters appeared to be linked to common viral pathogens.

As to this clone: Its target is not known.

13 Jbeta primers and 60 Vbeta primers were used for the PCR. Profiling relied on immunoSEQ multiplex PCR, and the TCRdb table lists in-frame clones only, not all of them. The table shows about 180,000 clones, with over 75% occurring only once. The CDR3 has 15 amino acids. Germline lookup yields CDR1 LNHDA and CDR2 SQIVND (reference sequence). V shed 7 bases and J shed 1 base, with 16 bases lying between them. This receptor was identified in a woman between 45 and 60 years old in good health and CMV-seronegative. The sequenced sample consisted of PBMCs. The genes are TRBV19 and TRBJ1-1; D is unresolved. CDR3 bases: TGTGCCAGTACCCCCCCCCAGATATGGAACACTGAAGCTTTCTTT. This gives the protein CASTPPQIWNTEAFF.